This T cell receptor beta chain was documented in a study of T cells in Graves' hyperthyroidism and ophthalmopathy. The authors obtained PBMCs from more than 9.5 ml of fresh peripheral blood. With 3 bases clipped from V and 4 bases from J, the junction kept 20 bases outside the gene matches. The germline gives CDR1 SEHNR, CDR2 FQNEAQ (reference sequence). The CDR3 covers 21 residues. This clonotype was counted many times. From RNA transcripts, TCR beta CDR3 regions were amplified. The TCR CDR3 was amplified in a first-round RT-PCR using the HTBI primer set. TCRdb reprocessed the multiplex PCR reads with MiXCR, giving one entry per CDR3 protein. Among more than 450,000 distinct CDR3 sequences listed, 14% were seen once.

What was sequenced was blood. The gene calls are TRBV7-9 and TRBJ2-3, with 12 bases aligning to TRBD2. The sequence was obtained from a woman between 35 and 50 years old with Graves' hyperthyroidism. The CDR3 bases are TGTGCCAGCAGCTTCTCCAGCACACCTAGCGGGAGGGCCGATTTTGCAGATACGCAGTATTTT. It codes for CASSFSSTPSGRADFADTQYF.